The rows below give T cell receptor beta chains drawn from one sample of a study of T-cell memory formation after mild COVID-19. Using its own MiXCR run on the 5' RACE reads, TCRdb lists one record per CDR3 protein. The sample holds about 350,000 distinct CDR3 sequences, more than 20% seen once. What was sequenced was PBMCs or a T cell subset sorted from them (not recorded which). These receptors were collected from a man between 18 and 29 years old who had mild COVID-19 (a few samples of this study predate the infection). Cell type and time point are not known. CDR3s include the opening cysteine and the closing phenylalanine or tryptophan. Fields, in order: clone size, D gene, CDR3 length, J gene, V gene, CDR3 protein, CDR3 DNA. The D gene is left open where the match is weak. A clone size is listed for some rows: how often the clone was seen (once, few, many), or a class if it is expanded.

size: NA
D: NA
length: 16
J: TRBJ2-1
V: TRBV7-6
CDR3: CASSLAYRGRGNEQFF
DNA: TGTGCCAGCAGCTTAGCGTACCGGGGGCGCGGGAATGAGCAGTTCTTC

size: NA
D: TRBD1
length: 16
J: TRBJ1-6
V: TRBV4-2
CDR3: CASSPWTGGDPSPLHF
DNA: TGTGCCAGCAGCCCATGGACAGGGGGGGATCCTTCACCCCTCCACTTT

size: few
D: TRBD1
length: 16
J: TRBJ2-2
V: TRBV23-1
CDR3: CASSHRDRGYTGELFF
DNA: TGCGCCAGCAGTCATAGGGACAGGGGCTACACCGGGGAGCTGTTTTTT

size: NA
D: TRBD1
length: 15
J: TRBJ2-1
V: TRBV5-6
CDR3: CASREVGQGRNEQFF
DNA: TGTGCCAGCAGGGAAGTAGGACAGGGAAGGAATGAGCAGTTCTTC

size: few
D: NA
length: 15
J: TRBJ2-7
V: TRBV7-6
CDR3: CASSLERSREGEQYF
DNA: TGTGCCAGCAGCTTAGAACGCTCAAGGGAAGGCGAGCAGTACTTC

size: NA
D: NA
length: 16
J: TRBJ1-2
V: TRBV9
CDR3: CASSVGIATQNYGYTF
DNA: TGTGCCAGCAGCGTAGGAATTGCGACCCAAAACTATGGCTACACCTTC

size: many
D: NA
length: 13
J: TRBJ2-1
V: TRBV9
CDR3: CASGGAVYNEQFF
DNA: TGTGCCAGCGGGGGGGCAGTCTACAATGAGCAGTTCTTC

size: few
D: NA
length: 15
J: TRBJ2-1
V: TRBV25-1
CDR3: CASSAVGGSGNEQFF
DNA: TGTGCCAGCAGTGCCGTAGGGGGTAGTGGCAATGAGCAGTTCTTC

size: NA
D: NA
length: 14
J: TRBJ2-7
V: TRBV18
CDR3: CASSPASRDYEQYF
DNA: TGTGCCAGCTCACCAGCCAGCCGGGACTACGAGCAGTACTTC

size: NA
D: NA
length: 15
J: TRBJ2-1
V: TRBV4-2
CDR3: CASSQKLGAYNEQFF
DNA: TGTGCCAGCAGCCAAAAGTTGGGCGCGTACAATGAGCAGTTCTTC

size: few
D: NA
length: 12
J: TRBJ2-3
V: TRBV20-1
CDR3: CSARIGGDTQYF
DNA: TGCAGTGCTCGCATCGGGGGTGATACGCAGTATTTT

size: few
D: NA
length: 16
J: TRBJ2-7
V: TRBV27
CDR3: CASRRLDAGSSYEQYF
DNA: TGTGCCAGCAGACGCCTAGACGCGGGGAGCTCCTACGAGCAGTACTTC

size: few
D: NA
length: 14
J: TRBJ1-2
V: TRBV7-2
CDR3: CASSLQAANYGYTF
DNA: TGTGCCAGCAGCTTACAGGCAGCTAACTATGGCTACACCTTC

size: NA
D: TRBD1
length: 15
J: TRBJ1-5
V: TRBV12-3/TRBV12-4
CDR3: CASRSSGTGYQPQHF
DNA: TGTGCCAGCAGGTCTTCCGGGACAGGGTATCAGCCCCAGCATTTT

size: NA
D: TRBD2
length: 17
J: TRBJ2-3
V: TRBV5-1
CDR3: CASSLDERGAGTDTQYF
DNA: TGCGCCAGCAGCTTGGATGAGCGGGGGGCGGGCACAGATACGCAGTATTTT

size: few
D: TRBD1
length: 15
J: TRBJ1-4
V: TRBV4-1
CDR3: CASSQTGTSGEKLFF
DNA: TGCGCCAGCAGCCAGACAGGGACGAGTGGTGAAAAACTGTTTTTT

size: NA
D: NA
length: 13
J: TRBJ1-1
V: TRBV24-1
CDR3: CSTSDPMRGVAFF
DNA: TGTTCCACCAGTGACCCAATGAGGGGCGTAGCTTTCTTT

size: NA
D: NA
length: 16
J: TRBJ2-3
V: TRBV5-1
CDR3: CASSQEGAKVGDTQYF
DNA: TGCGCCAGCAGCCAGGAGGGGGCCAAGGTGGGAGATACGCAGTATTTT

size: NA
D: NA
length: 14
J: TRBJ2-7
V: TRBV11-2
CDR3: CASSARCISYEQYF
DNA: TGTGCCAGCAGCGCCAGGTGCATCTCCTACGAGCAGTACTTC

size: few
D: NA
length: 17
J: TRBJ2-1
V: TRBV6-1
CDR3: CASSRSGPSGSYNEQFF
DNA: TGTGCCAGCAGTCGGTCGGGCCCGAGTGGCTCCTACAATGAGCAGTTCTTC

size: many
D: TRBD2
length: 13
J: TRBJ2-3
V: TRBV12-3/TRBV12-4
CDR3: CASSSPIAGTQYF
DNA: TGTGCCAGCAGTTCACCTATAGCGGGGACGCAGTATTTT

size: few
D: NA
length: 14
J: TRBJ1-4
V: TRBV20-1
CDR3: CSASSWTLDGKLFF
DNA: TGCAGTGCTAGTTCCTGGACCTTAGACGGAAAACTGTTTTTT

size: NA
D: TRBD2
length: 16
J: TRBJ2-1
V: TRBV4-3
CDR3: CASSLSRQRGGSEQFF
DNA: TGCGCCAGCAGCCTCTCTCGCCAGCGGGGGGGCAGTGAGCAGTTCTTC

size: NA
D: NA
length: 12
J: TRBJ1-1
V: TRBV20-1
CDR3: CSADFMNTEAFF
DNA: TGCAGTGCCGACTTCATGAACACTGAAGCTTTCTTT

size: NA
D: TRBD1
length: 13
J: TRBJ2-1
V: TRBV20-1
CDR3: CGIRDRAPNEQFF
DNA: TGCGGCATCCGGGACAGGGCACCCAATGAGCAGTTCTTC

size: few
D: TRBD1
length: 14
J: TRBJ1-1
V: TRBV10-3
CDR3: CAISGGQPGTEAFF
DNA: TGTGCCATCAGTGGGGGACAGCCTGGCACTGAAGCTTTCTTT

size: few
D: NA
length: 12
J: TRBJ2-5
V: TRBV7-9
CDR3: CASSGRSETQYF
DNA: TGTGCCAGCTCGGGGCGATCCGAGACCCAGTACTTC

size: many
D: NA
length: 13
J: TRBJ1-1
V: TRBV5-1
CDR3: CASSSQGRTEAFF
DNA: TGCGCCAGCAGCTCACAGGGAAGGACTGAAGCTTTCTTT

size: few
D: TRBD2
length: 15
J: TRBJ2-1
V: TRBV4-3
CDR3: CASREGLAGAGEQFF
DNA: TGCGCCAGCAGAGAGGGACTAGCGGGGGCGGGGGAGCAGTTCTTC

size: few
D: TRBD1
length: 15
J: TRBJ1-4
V: TRBV18
CDR3: CASSYGQGIGEKLFF
DNA: TGTGCCAGCTCATACGGACAGGGGATTGGAGAAAAACTGTTTTTT

size: NA
D: TRBD1
length: 15
J: TRBJ1-5
V: TRBV6-9
CDR3: CASSYTDRTYQPQHF
DNA: TGTGCCAGCAGTTATACGGACAGGACTTATCAGCCCCAGCATTTT

size: many
D: NA
length: 14
J: TRBJ2-5
V: TRBV5-1
CDR3: CASSLDGTQETQYF
DNA: TGCGCCAGCAGCTTGGACGGGACTCAAGAGACCCAGTACTTC

size: NA
D: NA
length: 18
J: TRBJ1-1
V: TRBV19
CDR3: CASSIMEGVLGANTEAFF
DNA: TGTGCCAGTAGTATAATGGAGGGAGTGCTTGGTGCAAACACTGAAGCTTTCTTT